This T cell receptor beta chain was observed in a study of early T cells in non-severe SARS-CoV-2 infection. A word on this clonotype: A read error may be the cause here, since a much bigger clone is one base away. Here the CDR3 omits its conserved ending phenylalanine or tryptophan, so a read error is the likely source.

TCRdb passed the 5' RACE reads through MiXCR, listing each CDR3 protein once. This table holds around 50,000 distinct CDR3 sequences, roughly an eighth found once. V gave up 0 bases and J gave up 6 bases, with 13 bases separating them. The CDR3 has 15 residues. Germline V lookup: CDR1 SGHRS, CDR2 YFSETQ. The receptor comes from an adult who was a healthcare worker with PCR-confirmed SARS-CoV-2 infection or an uninfected control (not recorded which). Sequenced material: whole blood. The chain has TRBV5-1 and TRBJ2-1, with D perhaps assigned TRBD1 or TRBD2 (6 bases each). The CDR3 nucleotides are TGCGCCAGCAGCTTGGTAGGGGGGAGTATCAATGAGCAGTTCTAC. Protein: CASSLVGGSINEQFY.